The next 32 T cell receptor beta chains were all read from a single sample in a study of T cells in Graves' hyperthyroidism and ophthalmopathy. RNA transcripts yielded amplified TCR beta CDR3 regions. HTBI primers were employed in a first-round RT-PCR of the TCR CDR3. Via MiXCR, TCRdb re-called the multiplex PCR reads, giving one row per CDR3 protein. The table has over 650,000 distinct CDR3 sequences, just under 45% seen once; the top ten hold about 7%. Sequencing used peripheral blood or thyroid tissue (not recorded which). The receptors stem from an adult man with Graves' disease, either hyperthyroidism or ophthalmopathy (not recorded which).

This clonotype was observed many times. The J gene is TRBJ1-5, the V gene TRBV29-1, with unresolved D. Per germline, CDR1 SQVTM and CDR2 ANQGSEA. The CDR3 has 12 amino acids. V shed 4 bases and J shed 1 base, with 5 bases lying between them. CDR3 coding DNA: TGCAGCGTTGGGTACAGCAATCAGCCCCAGCATTTT. Its protein is CSVGYSNQPQHF.

J is TRBJ2-5 and V is TRBV29-1; 7 bases are shared with TRBD1. The J call may be wrong; the DNA end is better matched by TRBJ2-1. Germline V gene lookup returns CDR1 SQVTM and CDR2 ANQGSEA. The CDR3 spans 13 residues. CDR3 protein: CSATQGSTNEQFF. As DNA, the CDR3 is TGCAGCGCTACACAGGGGTCAACTAATGAGCAGTTCTTC.

V and J are TRBV29-1 and TRBJ1-5; D unresolved. CDR3 length: 14 residues. Germline V lookup: CDR1 SQVTM, CDR2 ANQGSEA. V was pared by 3 bases and J by 1 base, with 10 bases between. CDR3 sequence: CSVETGISNQPQHF. The CDR3 nucleotides read TGCAGCGTTGAGACCGGGATCAGCAATCAGCCCCAGCATTTT.

V is TRBV7-9 and J is TRBJ2-5; 8 nucleotides agree with TRBD1. Trimming took 3 bases from V and 2 from J; bases not matched to a gene: 8. Germline V gene sequence: CDR1 SEHNR, CDR2 FQNEAQ (reference sequence). This CDR3 has 16 amino acids. As DNA, the CDR3 is TGTGCCAGCAGCTTGTTCCCTGGACAGGGACAAGAGACCCAGTACTTC. Its translation: CASSLFPGQGQETQYF.

DNA of the CDR3: TGCAGCGGACTGGGACAGGGGCTAGAGGGCTACACCTTC. Its protein product is CSGLGQGLEGYTF. The rearrangement links TRBV29-1 to TRBJ1-2; the match to TRBD1 covers 10 bases. Germline CDR1 SQVTM, CDR2 ANQGSEA. With V trimmed by 7 bases and J by 8 bases, 10 bases remained unmatched. The CDR3 is 13 residues long.

This sequence joins TRBV7-2 and TRBJ1-5, with unresolved D. Trimming shortened V by 1 base and J by 2 bases, and 15 bases separated the two germline ends. Per the germline V gene, CDR1 is SGHTA and CDR2 is FQGNSA. This CDR3 has 17 residues. In nucleotides, the CDR3 is TGTGCCAGCAGCTTAGTAGGGTGGGGATTCGGCAATCAGCCCCAGCATTTT. Amino acids: CASSLVGWGFGNQPQHF.

This clonotype was seen ten or more times. V and J are TRBV14 and TRBJ1-1, with unresolved D. CDR3 length: 13 amino acids. Germline values: CDR1 SGHDN, CDR2 FVKESK. Trimming stripped 5 bases from V and 0 bases from J, with 7 bases between. CDR3 sequence: CASSNGVNTEAFF. The CDR3, as DNA: TGTGCCAGCAGCAACGGTGTGAACACTGAAGCTTTCTTT. The full variable domain, its missing parts supplied by reference TRBV14 and TRBJ1-1, is EAGVTQFPSHSVIEKGQTVTLRCDPISGHDNLYWYRRVMGKEIKFLLHFVKESKQDESGMPNNRFLAERTGGTYSTLKVQPAELEDSGVYFCASSNGVNTEAFFGQGTRLTVV.

The chain couples TRBV19 to TRBJ2-5, with TRBD1 matching 10 bases. Germline V gene data show CDR1 as LNHDA and CDR2 as SQIVND (reference sequence). CDR3 length equals 18 residues. Trimming at V came to 3 bases and at J to 13 bases, leaving 23 bases not matched to a gene. The CDR3 region has the DNA TGTGCCAGTAGTATCCCCCCGGGACAGGGGACGATCGGTGAAAAACTGTACTTC. Translation gives CASSIPPGQGTIGEKLYF. Supplemented by reference TRBV19 and TRBJ2-5, the full variable domain reads DGGITQSPKYLFRKEGQNVTLSCEQNLNHDAMYWYRQDPGQGLRLIYYSQIVNDFQKGDIAEGYSVSREKKESFPLTVTSAQKNPTAFYLCASSIPPGQGTIGEKLYFGPGTRLLVL.

The V gene is TRBV20-1, the J gene TRBJ2-7; D might be TRBD2 (6 bases). Germline loops: CDR1 DFQATT, CDR2 SNEGSKA (reference sequence). V lost 4 bases, J lost 4 bases, and 11 bases lay in between. This CDR3 contains 12 residues. The CDR3, as DNA: TGCAGTGCTAATAGGGACTTATACGAGCAGTACTTC. It encodes CSANRDLYEQYF.

This clonotype was counted ten times or more. The gene calls are TRBV7-2 and TRBJ1-1; D uncertain. V was pared by 2 bases and J by 9 bases, with 7 bases between. CDR1 is SGHTA, CDR2 FQGNSA, per germline. CDR3 length: 11 residues. CDR3 sequence (DNA): TGTGCCAGCAGCTTAATTTCTAAAGCTTTCTTT. Protein product: CASSLISKAFF.

The V call is TRBV12-3 or TRBV12-4, the J call TRBJ1-4, with 7 bases that match TRBD1. The trim removed 6 bases at V and 7 bases at J, leaving 8 bases unmatched. This CDR3 contains 14 residues. CDR3 DNA sequence: TGTGCCAGCAGCACGGACAGGAGGAGTGAAAAACTGTTTTTT. This codes for CASSTDRRSEKLFF.

The chain employs TRBV7-4 and TRBJ1-1, with D possibly matching TRBD1 (6 bases). From germline, CDR1 is SGHVT and CDR2 SQSDAQ. The CDR3 sequence is 15 residues long. V was cut by 3 bases and J by 5 bases, with 16 bases left in between. The CDR3: CASSFEGGGVTEAFF. CDR3 in DNA: TGTGCCAGCAGCTTTGAGGGAGGGGGAGTTACTGAAGCTTTCTTT. Full variable domain (missing parts from reference TRBV7-4 and TRBJ1-1): GAGVSQSPRYKVAKRGRDVALRCDSISGHVTLYWYRQTLGQGSEVLTYSQSDAQRDKSGRPSGRFSAERPERSVSTLKIQRTEQGDSAVYLCASSFEGGGVTEAFFGQGTRLTVV.

This clonotype was detected ten times or more. The chain uses TRBV7-8 and TRBJ1-5; D is undetermined. Germline lookup yields CDR1 SGHVS and CDR2 FQNEAQ. V was shortened by 7 bases and J by 4 bases, with 14 bases between the two germline ends. The CDR3 loop spans 14 amino acids. DNA of the CDR3: TGTGCCAGCACCCTAAGGGAGGAGAATCAGCCCCAGCATTTT. It encodes CASTLREENQPQHF.

This sequence joins TRBV7-8 and TRBJ1-6; D is ambiguous. Trimming shortened V by 1 base and J by 0 bases, and 10 bases separated the two germline ends. This CDR3 is 17 amino acids long. Germline V gene data show CDR1 as SGHVS and CDR2 as FQNEAQ. This CDR3 is CASSLGPGSSYNSPLHF. The CDR3 DNA sequence: TGTGCCAGCAGCTTAGGTCCGGGCAGCTCCTATAATTCACCCCTCCACTTT.

This clonotype has a count of ten or more. The chain employs TRBV11-2 and TRBJ1-6; TRBD1 is a possible D gene (6 bases). Germline V gives CDR1 SGHAT, CDR2 FQNNGV. This CDR3 comprises 16 residues. Trimming stripped 0 bases from V and 9 bases from J, with 15 bases between. The DNA for the CDR3 is TGTGCCAGCAGCTTAGATGGGGGGCGCGAGGGTTCACCCCTCCACTTT. Protein: CASSLDGGREGSPLHF. The variable domain in full, completed from reference TRBV11-2 and TRBJ1-6, reads EAGVAQSPRYKIIEKRQSVAFWCNPISGHATLYWYQQILGQGPKLLIQFQNNGVVDDSQLPKDRFSAERLKGVDSTLKIQPAKLEDSAVYLCASSLDGGREGSPLHFGNGTRLTVT.

The chain employs TRBV2 and TRBJ2-5; perhaps TRBD1 as D (6 bases). This CDR3 has 13 amino acids. Germline CDR1 reads SNHLY; CDR2 reads FYNNEI. Trimming cost V 7 bases and J 2 bases, with 11 bases left between them. CDR3 coding DNA: TGTGCCAGCATCAGGGACAAGCAAGAGACCCAGTACTTC. Amino acids: CASIRDKQETQYF.

This clonotype occurred many times. J is TRBJ2-5 and V is TRBV2, with 7 bases that match TRBD1. Trimming at V came to 9 bases and at J to 2 bases, leaving 6 bases not matched to a gene. The CDR3 spans 13 residues. Germline-derived CDR1 and CDR2 are SNHLY and FYNNEI. CDR3 DNA sequence: TGTGCCAGTCGGACAGGAGGACAAGAGACCCAGTACTTC. Its protein is CASRTGGQETQYF.

In this sample, this clonotype turned up many times. DNA for the CDR3: TGCAGCGTCTTCGGCGCTAACTATGGCTACACCTTC. Protein: CSVFGANYGYTF. This rearrangement joins TRBV29-1 to TRBJ1-2; D not resolved. Per germline, CDR1 SQVTM and CDR2 ANQGSEA. The V gene lost 6 bases and the J gene lost 0 bases, with 8 bases spanning the gap. CDR3 length: 12 amino acids.

At least ten counts were recorded for this clonotype. J is TRBJ1-1 and V is TRBV20-1; D not certain. Germline assignment: CDR1 DFQATT and CDR2 SNEGSKA (reference sequence). The CDR3 runs to 11 residues. The V end lost 5 bases, the J end lost 1 base, and 5 bases lay between the germline ends. The CDR3 is CSAPQNTEAFF. CDR3 nucleotide sequence: TGCAGTGCTCCCCAGAACACTGAAGCTTTCTTT.

On this clonotype: This is likely a read error, given that the CDR3 carries no conserved phenylalanine or tryptophan at its end. The DNA is left out, because the CDR3 cannot be placed on it with certainty; the CDR3 is given as TCRdb lists it. The chain carries TRBV19 and TRBJ2-7; the D call in the table, TRBD2, was not verified against the DNA. Looked up from germline, CDR1 is LNHDA and CDR2 is SQIVND (reference sequence). The CDR3 region is 8 residues in length, termini included. The CDR3 is CASSMLAG.

This rearrangement joins TRBV20-1 to TRBJ1-1; no definite D call. This CDR3 has 13 amino acids. V was trimmed by 3 bases and J by 0 bases, leaving 8 bases between them. Germline V CDR1 and CDR2: DFQATT, SNEGSKA (reference sequence). CDR3 amino acids: CSARRNLNTEAFF. The DNA of the CDR3 is TGCAGTGCTAGGCGGAATTTGAACACTGAAGCTTTCTTT.

This clonotype was observed many times. This chain joins TRBV15 and TRBJ1-5; D uncertain. The CDR3 runs 15 residues. Germline V gene lookup returns CDR1 LNHNV and CDR2 YYDKDF (reference sequence). With 5 bases removed from V and 2 bases from J, the gap between germline ends came to 13 bases. CDR3 bases: TGTGCCACCAGCTCCCGGTCCAAGGGCAATCAGCCCCAGCATTTT. It is translated as CATSSRSKGNQPQHF.

V usage is TRBV5-4 and J usage is TRBJ2-7; 11 bases agree with TRBD2. Germline loops: CDR1 SGHNT, CDR2 YYREEE (reference sequence). V lost 3 bases and J lost 6; bases outside the gene matches: 17. This CDR3 region has 18 residues. The CDR3 loop is CASSSAQTTSGARGEQYF. In DNA, the CDR3 is TGTGCCAGCAGCTCGGCCCAGACGACTAGCGGGGCCCGAGGCGAGCAGTACTTC.

A note on this clonotype: One end of the junction fails to match germline, which may point to a read error. The chain carries TRBV29-1 and TRBJ2-5; 8 bases fit TRBD1. CDR3 length: 12 amino acids. Germline V gene sequence: CDR1 SQVTM, CDR2 ANQGSEA. The CDR3: CSLAGQEEAQYF. Written as DNA, the CDR3 is TGCAGCTTGGCGGGACAGGAAGAGGCCCAGTACTTC.

This clonotype was observed a few times. V and J are TRBV12-3 or TRBV12-4 and TRBJ1-2; 10 bases line up with TRBD1. This CDR3 has 13 amino acids. After removal of 5 bases from V and 8 bases from J, the junction contained 5 bases not matched to a gene. Here the CDR3 DNA reads TGTGCCAGCAGTCGACAGGGGGCCAAGGGCTACACCTTC. This sequence encodes CASSRQGAKGYTF.

In its sample, this clonotype was seen many times. The V call is TRBV10-3, the J call TRBJ1-2; D is uncertain. With 0 bases removed from V and 4 bases from J, the gap between germline ends came to 9 bases. The germline V gene has CDR1 ENHRY and CDR2 SYGVKD. This CDR3 region has 14 residues. The CDR3 coding sequence is TGTGCCATCAGTGAGTCCTCCAAGCCCTATGGCTACACCTTC. This encodes CAISESSKPYGYTF.

This clonotype was recorded only once. The chain recombines TRBV2 with TRBJ1-6; TRBD1 is a possible D gene (6 bases). The length of the CDR3 is 14 residues. The V end lost 7 bases, the J end lost 11 bases, and 18 bases lay between the germline ends. Germline CDR1 reads SNHLY; CDR2 reads FYNNEI. The CDR3 sequence is CASTLSGVGPPLHF. In DNA, the CDR3 is TGTGCCAGCACTCTATCAGGGGTTGGGCCACCCCTCCACTTT.

V usage is TRBV7-2 and J usage is TRBJ1-1; TRBD1 is a possible D gene (6 bases). CDR1 SGHTA and CDR2 FQGNSA come from the germline V gene. CDR3 length equals 14 residues. The V and J ends lost 2 bases and 3 bases respectively, with 10 bases between them. The CDR3 is CASSLRGAYTEAFF. The CDR3 bases are TGTGCCAGCAGCTTACGGGGGGCATACACTGAAGCTTTCTTT. The full variable domain, with the rest looked up from reference TRBV7-2 and TRBJ1-1, is GAGVSQSPSNKVTEKGKDVELRCDPISGHTALYWYRQSLGQGLEFLIYFQGNSAPDKSGLPSDRFSAERTGGSVSTLTIQRTQQEDSAVYLCASSLRGAYTEAFFGQGTRLTVV.

The V call is TRBV27, the J call TRBJ1-6; D not resolved. The length of the CDR3 is 15 residues. Germline lookup yields CDR1 MNHEY and CDR2 SMNVEV (reference sequence). Trimming stripped 7 bases from V and 6 bases from J, with 16 bases between. The CDR3 region is CASTDQLGINSPLHF. The CDR3 DNA reads as TGTGCCAGCACCGATCAATTGGGGATTAATTCACCCCTCCACTTT.

This clonotype was seen at least ten times. The V gene is TRBV29-1, the J gene TRBJ1-3; D uncertain. CDR3 length equals 14 residues. Germline V gives CDR1 SQVTM, CDR2 ANQGSEA. The V gene lost 4 bases and the J gene lost 0 bases, with 10 bases spanning the gap. The CDR3 spells CSVGLTTSGNTIYF. The CDR3 DNA sequence: TGCAGCGTTGGATTAACAACCTCTGGAAACACCATATATTTT.

Details on this clonotype: A much larger clone is a single base away; this may be a read error. The chain is built from TRBV7-2 and TRBJ1-1; D is unclear. This CDR3 contains 12 residues. Germline V gene lookup returns CDR1 SGHTA and CDR2 FQGNSA. CDR3 residues: CASRLMQAEASF. In DNA form, the CDR3 reads TGTGCCAGCCGTCTCATGCAGGCCGAAGCTTCCTTT. Using reference TRBV7-2 and TRBJ1-1 for the parts outside the CDR3, the full variable domain is GAGVSQSPSNKVTEKGKDVELRCDPISGHTALYWYRQSLGQGLEFLIYFQGNSAPDKSGLPSDRFSAERTGGSVSTLTIQRTQQEDSAVYLCASRLMQAEASFGQGTRLTVV.

With respect to this clonotype: The conserved phenylalanine or tryptophan is not found at the CDR3 terminus, so this likely reflects a read error. Because the CDR3's place on the DNA is in doubt, the DNA is left out and the CDR3 is given as listed by TCRdb. The chain recombines TRBV7-6 with TRBJ2-6; the table's D call TRBD1 went unverified against the DNA. A total of 10 residues make up the CDR3, ends included. Germline CDR1 SGHVS, CDR2 FNYEAQ. The CDR3: CASSPGTPGA.